In this sample, the clone carrying this T cell receptor (beta chain) turned up once. A library of TCRbeta sequences, prepared with unique molecular identifiers, was generated. TCRdb fed the PCR reads into MiXCR, producing one record per CDR3 protein. The sample carries about 610,000 distinct CDR3 sequences, under 12% recorded once. The source of the sample is a study of T-cell reconstitution after alpha-beta-depleted transplantation in children. The CDR3 totals 16 residues. V trimming: 1 base; J trimming: 4 bases; junction bases outside the gene matches: 13. Per the germline V gene, CDR1 is DFQATT and CDR2 is SNEGSKA (reference sequence).

The sequence was obtained from a human donor who donated a stem cell graft to a child with acute myeloid leukemia. The sample was PBMCs from the stem cell graft donor, taken from the stem cell graft. The chain joins TRBV20-1 to TRBJ2-7, with 7 bases fitting TRBD2. CDR3 sequence (DNA): TGCAGTGCTAGAGTTAGCTTAGCGGGCGTCACGTACGAGCAGTACTTC. Amino acids: CSARVSLAGVTYEQYF.